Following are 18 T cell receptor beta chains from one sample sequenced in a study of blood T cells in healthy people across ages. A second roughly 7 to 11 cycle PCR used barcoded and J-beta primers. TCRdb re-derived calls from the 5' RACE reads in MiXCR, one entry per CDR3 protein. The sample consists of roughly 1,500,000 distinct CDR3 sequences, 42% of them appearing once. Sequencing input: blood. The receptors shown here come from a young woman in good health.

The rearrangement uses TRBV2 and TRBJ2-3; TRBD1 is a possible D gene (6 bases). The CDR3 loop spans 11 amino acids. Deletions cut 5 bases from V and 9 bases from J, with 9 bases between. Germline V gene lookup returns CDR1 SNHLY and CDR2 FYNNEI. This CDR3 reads CASSWTATQYF. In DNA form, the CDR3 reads TGTGCCAGCAGTTGGACAGCCACGCAGTATTTT.

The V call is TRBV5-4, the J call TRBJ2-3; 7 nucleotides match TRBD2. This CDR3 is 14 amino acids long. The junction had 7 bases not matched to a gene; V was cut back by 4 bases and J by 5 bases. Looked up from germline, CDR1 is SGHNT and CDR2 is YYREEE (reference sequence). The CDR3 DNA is TGTGCCAGCAGCATGCGGGAGAGCGGAGATACGCAGTATTTT. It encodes CASSMRESGDTQYF.

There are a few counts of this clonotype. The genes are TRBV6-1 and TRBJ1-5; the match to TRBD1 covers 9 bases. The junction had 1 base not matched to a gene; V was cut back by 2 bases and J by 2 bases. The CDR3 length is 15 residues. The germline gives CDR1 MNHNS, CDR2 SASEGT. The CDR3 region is CASSERDRGNQPQHF. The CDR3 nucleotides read TGTGCCAGCAGTGAAAGGGACAGGGGCAATCAGCCCCAGCATTTT.

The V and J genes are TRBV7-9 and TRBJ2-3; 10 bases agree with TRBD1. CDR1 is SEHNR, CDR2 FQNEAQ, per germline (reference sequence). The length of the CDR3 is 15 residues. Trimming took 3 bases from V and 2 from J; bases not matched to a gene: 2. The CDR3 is CASSLGQGLTDTQYF. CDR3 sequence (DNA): TGTGCCAGCAGCTTGGGACAGGGGCTCACAGATACGCAGTATTTT.

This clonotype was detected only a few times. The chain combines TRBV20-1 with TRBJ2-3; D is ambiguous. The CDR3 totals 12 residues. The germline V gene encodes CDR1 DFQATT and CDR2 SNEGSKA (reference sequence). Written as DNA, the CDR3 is TGCAGCGCCCCGGAGTTGGGAGATACGCAGTATTTT. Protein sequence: CSAPELGDTQYF.

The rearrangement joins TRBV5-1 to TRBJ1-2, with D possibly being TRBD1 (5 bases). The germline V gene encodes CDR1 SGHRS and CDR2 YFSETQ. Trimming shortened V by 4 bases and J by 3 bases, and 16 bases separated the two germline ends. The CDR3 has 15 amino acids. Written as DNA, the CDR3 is TGCGCCAGCAGCGAGGGGACCGCCGAGGACTATGGCTACACCTTC. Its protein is CASSEGTAEDYGYTF.

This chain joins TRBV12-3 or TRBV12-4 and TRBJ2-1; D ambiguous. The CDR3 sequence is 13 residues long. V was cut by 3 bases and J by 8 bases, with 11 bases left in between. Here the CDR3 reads CASSFEEYHEQFF. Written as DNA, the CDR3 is TGTGCCAGCAGTTTTGAGGAGTACCATGAGCAGTTCTTC.

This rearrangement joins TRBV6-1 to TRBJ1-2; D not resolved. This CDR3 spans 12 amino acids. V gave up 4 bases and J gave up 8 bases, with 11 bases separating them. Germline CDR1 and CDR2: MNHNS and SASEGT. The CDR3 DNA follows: TGTGCCAGCAGTGCATCGGTGAGGGGCTACACCTTC. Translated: CASSASVRGYTF.

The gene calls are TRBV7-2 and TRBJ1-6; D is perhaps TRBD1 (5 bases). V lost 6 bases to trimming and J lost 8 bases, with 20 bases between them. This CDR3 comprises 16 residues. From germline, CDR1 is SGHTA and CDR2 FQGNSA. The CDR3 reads CASSRGLAGRDSPLHF. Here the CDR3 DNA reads TGTGCCAGCAGTAGGGGTCTGGCAGGGCGGGATTCACCCCTCCACTTT.

This CDR3 is CTSSQRIRGGGPGDTQYF. As DNA, the CDR3 is TGCACCAGCAGCCAAAGAATCCGCGGCGGGGGGCCTGGAGATACGCAGTATTTT. The rearrangement joins TRBV1 to TRBJ2-3; TRBD2 reflects the table's D call only, with no check against the DNA. TRBV1 corresponds to a pseudogene. CDR3 length: 18 residues.

This chain's CDR3 is CASNLEGGNFYEQYF. CDR3 in DNA: TGTGCCAGCAACTTGGAGGGGGGGAACTTCTACGAGCAGTACTTC. The V and J genes are TRBV28 and TRBJ2-5; D may be TRBD2 (7 bases). The J call may be incorrect, as the DNA end agrees better with TRBJ2-7. The CDR3 is made up of 15 amino acids. Germline assignment: CDR1 MDHEN and CDR2 SYDVKM.

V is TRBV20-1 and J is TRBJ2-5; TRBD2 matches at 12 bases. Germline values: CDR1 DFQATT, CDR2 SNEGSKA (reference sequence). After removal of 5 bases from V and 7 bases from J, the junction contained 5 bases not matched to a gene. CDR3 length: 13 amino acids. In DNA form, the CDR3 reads TGCAGTGCTCCGACTAGCGGGAGAACGACCCAGTACTTC. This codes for CSAPTSGRTTQYF.

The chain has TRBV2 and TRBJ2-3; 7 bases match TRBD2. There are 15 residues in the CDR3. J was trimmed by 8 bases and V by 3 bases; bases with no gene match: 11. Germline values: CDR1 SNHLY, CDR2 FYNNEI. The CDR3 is CASSDGAGLMGTQYF. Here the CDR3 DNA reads TGTGCCAGCAGTGATGGAGCGGGGTTGATGGGTACGCAGTATTTT. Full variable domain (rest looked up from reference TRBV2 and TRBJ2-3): EPEVTQTPSHQVTQMGQEVILRCVPISNHLYFYWYRQILGQKVEFLVSFYNNEISEKSEIFDDQFSVERPDGSNFTLKIRSTKLEDSAMYFCASSDGAGLMGTQYFGPGTRLTVL.

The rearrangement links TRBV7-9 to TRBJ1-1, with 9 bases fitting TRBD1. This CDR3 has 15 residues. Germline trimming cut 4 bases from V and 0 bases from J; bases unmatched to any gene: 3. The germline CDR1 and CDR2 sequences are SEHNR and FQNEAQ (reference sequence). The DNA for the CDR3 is TGTGCCAGCAGCTCCGGGACAGGGATGAACACTGAAGCTTTCTTT. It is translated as CASSSGTGMNTEAFF.

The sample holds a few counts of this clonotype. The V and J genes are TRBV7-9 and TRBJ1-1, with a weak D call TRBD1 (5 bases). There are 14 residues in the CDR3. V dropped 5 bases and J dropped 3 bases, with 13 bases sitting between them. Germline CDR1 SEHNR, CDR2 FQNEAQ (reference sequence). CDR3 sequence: CASSPERGDTEAFF. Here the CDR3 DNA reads TGTGCCAGCAGCCCGGAGCGGGGGGACACTGAAGCTTTCTTT.

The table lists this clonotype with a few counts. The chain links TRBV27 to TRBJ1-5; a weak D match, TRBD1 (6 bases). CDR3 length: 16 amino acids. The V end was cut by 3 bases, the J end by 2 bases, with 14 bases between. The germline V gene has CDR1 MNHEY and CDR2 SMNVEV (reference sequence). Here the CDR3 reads CASSFSQGLGNQPQHF. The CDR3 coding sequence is TGTGCCAGCAGTTTCTCTCAGGGGTTGGGCAATCAGCCCCAGCATTTT.

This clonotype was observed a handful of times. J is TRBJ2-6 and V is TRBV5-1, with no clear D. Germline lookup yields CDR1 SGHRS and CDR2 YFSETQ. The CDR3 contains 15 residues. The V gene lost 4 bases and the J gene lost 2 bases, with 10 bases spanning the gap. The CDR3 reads CASSILSTGANVLTF. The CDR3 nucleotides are TGCGCCAGCAGCATCCTTTCAACTGGGGCCAACGTCCTGACTTTC.

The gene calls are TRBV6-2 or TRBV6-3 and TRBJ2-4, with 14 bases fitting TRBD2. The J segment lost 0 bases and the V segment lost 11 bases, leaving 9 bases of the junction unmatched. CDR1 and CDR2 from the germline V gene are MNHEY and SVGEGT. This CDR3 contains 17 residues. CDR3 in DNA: TGTGCCGGGCTACCGGGACTAGCGGGAGTAGCCAAAAACATTCAGTACTTC. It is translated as CAGLPGLAGVAKNIQYF.